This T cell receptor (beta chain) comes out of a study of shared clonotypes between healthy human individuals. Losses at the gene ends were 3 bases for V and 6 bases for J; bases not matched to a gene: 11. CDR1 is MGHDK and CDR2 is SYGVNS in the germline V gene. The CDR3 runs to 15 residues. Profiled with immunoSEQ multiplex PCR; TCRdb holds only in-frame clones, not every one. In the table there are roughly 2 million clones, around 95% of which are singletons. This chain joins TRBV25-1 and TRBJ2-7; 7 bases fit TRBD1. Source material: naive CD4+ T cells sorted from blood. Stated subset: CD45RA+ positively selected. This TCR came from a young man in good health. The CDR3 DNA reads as TGTGCCAGCAGTGACCCATACGACAGGGTAGTCGAGCAGTACTTC. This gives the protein CASSDPYDRVVEQYF.